Listed here are 13 T cell receptor beta chains from one sample, sequenced in a study of blood T cell repertoires in COVID-19. TCRdb keeps only in-frame clones here, not all; method: immunoSEQ multiplex PCR. The sample lists 200,000 or so clones, 70% to 85% occurring once. Sequencing was performed on peripheral blood. The origin of the receptors is a human donor with acute or convalescent COVID-19. The donor label of this sample is uncertain.

The V and J genes are TRBV5-4 and TRBJ2-3; perhaps TRBD2 as D (6 bases). The CDR3 is 14 residues long. CDR1 and CDR2 (germline): SGHNT, YYREEE (reference sequence). Trimming removed 2 bases from V and 3 bases from J, with 10 bases in between. The CDR3 DNA reads TGTGCCAGCAGCTTAGCAGGGAGGACAGATACGCAGTATTTT. Amino acid sequence: CASSLAGRTDTQYF.

The genes are TRBV7-2 and TRBJ2-3, with 12 positions matching TRBD2. Trimming took 1 base from V and 2 from J; bases not matched to a gene: 4. This CDR3 spans 17 amino acids. Looked up from germline, CDR1 is SGHTA and CDR2 is FQGNSA. CDR3 in amino acids: CASSLGGLAGLTDTQYF. DNA of the CDR3: TGTGCCAGCAGCTTAGGAGGACTAGCGGGACTCACAGATACGCAGTATTTT. The full variable domain, rest sourced from reference TRBV7-2 and TRBJ2-3, is GAGVSQSPSNKVTEKGKDVELRCDPISGHTALYWYRQSLGQGLEFLIYFQGNSAPDKSGLPSDRFSAERTGGSVSTLTIQRTQQEDSAVYLCASSLGGLAGLTDTQYFGPGTRLTVL.

The chain employs TRBV6-5 and TRBJ2-3, with 9 nucleotides matching TRBD2. Germline-derived CDR1 and CDR2 are MNHEY and SVGAGI. The CDR3 has 15 amino acids. V shed 7 bases, J shed 4 bases, and the junction held 9 bases outside the gene matches. The CDR3 sequence is CASTDSGRGSDTQYF. CDR3 DNA: TGTGCCAGCACGGATAGCGGGAGAGGGTCAGATACGCAGTATTTT.

This chain links TRBV21-1 with TRBJ1-5. TRBV21-1 counts as a pseudogene. The CDR3 has 10 residues. In DNA form, the CDR3 reads TGTGCCAGCCCTCATCAGCCCCAGCATTTT. Translated, it gives CASPHQPQHF.

This chain connects TRBV25-1 to TRBJ2-1; 9 nucleotides match TRBD2. Germline trimming cut 4 bases from V and 10 bases from J; bases unmatched to any gene: 11. Germline V gene sequence: CDR1 MGHDK, CDR2 SYGVNS. The CDR3 contains 15 residues. CDR3 amino acids: CASSAYTGTSREQFF. CDR3 sequence (DNA): TGTGCCAGCAGTGCCTACACCGGGACTAGCAGGGAGCAGTTCTTC.

This clone came up once. V is TRBV19 and J is TRBJ2-7; D possibly corresponds to TRBD1 (6 bases). Trimming shortened V by 6 bases and J by 4 bases, and 13 bases separated the two germline ends. Germline V gene data show CDR1 as LNHDA and CDR2 as SQIVND (reference sequence). This CDR3 is built from 13 residues. CDR3: CASSLTGIYEQYF. The DNA for the CDR3 is TGTGCCAGTAGCCTTACAGGGATTTACGAGCAGTACTTC.

This clone appeared once. CDR3 protein: CASSTGQAGDTQYF. The CDR3 region has the DNA TGCGCCAGCAGCACCGGACAGGCGGGAGATACGCAGTATTTT. This chain connects TRBV5-1 to TRBJ2-3, with 7 bases that match TRBD1. V trimming: 4 bases; J trimming: 5 bases; junction bases outside the gene matches: 7. The CDR3 covers 14 residues. CDR1 and CDR2 from the germline V gene are SGHRS and YFSETQ.

The V gene is TRBV5-1, the J gene TRBJ2-7, with TRBD1 as a possible D gene (6 bases). This CDR3 has 12 residues. Trimming shortened V by 4 bases and J by 6 bases, and 11 bases separated the two germline ends. Germline CDR1 SGHRS, CDR2 YFSETQ. Here the CDR3 reads CASSEQGTEQYF. The CDR3, as DNA: TGCGCCAGCAGCGAACAGGGTACCGAGCAGTACTTC.

The V call is TRBV5-4, the J call TRBJ2-5; tentative D call: TRBD2 (7 bases). The germline CDR1 and CDR2 sequences are SGHNT and YYREEE (reference sequence). The CDR3 is 15 residues long. Between the trimmed V and J ends, which lost 5 bases and 5 bases, there was a span of 19 bases. The CDR3 DNA reads TGTGCCAGCAGTTCTCGGGGGGCCCTAAGGGAGACCCAGTACTTC. It translates to CASSSRGALRETQYF.

This rearrangement joins TRBV9 to TRBJ2-1, with D perhaps matching TRBD2 (5 bases). The CDR3 runs to 15 residues. V shed 0 bases and J shed 1 base, with 8 bases lying between them. Germline-derived CDR1 and CDR2 are SGDLS and YYNGEE. The CDR3 sequence is CASSVDGKSYNEQFF. The CDR3 bases are TGTGCCAGCAGCGTAGACGGGAAGTCCTACAATGAGCAGTTCTTC.

The V gene is TRBV7-2, the J gene TRBJ2-7; D is undetermined. Trimming stripped 3 bases from V and 4 bases from J, with 10 bases between. Germline V gives CDR1 SGHTA, CDR2 FQGNSA. There are 13 residues in the CDR3. The CDR3 here is CASSFGSRYEQYF. The CDR3 DNA reads as TGTGCCAGCAGCTTTGGTAGCCGATACGAGCAGTACTTC.

This sequence joins TRBV6-6 and TRBJ2-3; maybe TRBD2 (6 bases). V lost 6 bases and J lost 2, with 12 bases in between. The germline V gene has CDR1 MNHNY and CDR2 SVGAGI (reference sequence). The CDR3 totals 14 residues. CDR3 coding DNA: TGTGCCAGCAGGACCGGGACTTACACAGATACGCAGTATTTT. Amino acids: CASRTGTYTDTQYF.

The chain uses TRBV24-1 and TRBJ2-5; 7 bases fit TRBD1. In germline, CDR1 is KGHDR, CDR2 SFDVKD. The CDR3 runs to 15 residues. After removal of 4 bases from V and 3 bases from J, the junction contained 7 bases not matched to a gene. The CDR3 region is CATSDLDRNKETQYF. The CDR3 DNA reads as TGTGCCACCAGTGACTTGGACAGGAACAAAGAGACCCAGTACTTC.